These T cell receptor beta chains were read from a single sample in a study of T cell responses to AZD1222 COVID-19 vaccine. Here immunoSEQ multiplex PCR was the method, and the copy in TCRdb shows in-frame clones only, minus some. The sample consists of about 150,000 clones, roughly nine tenths of them appearing once. This material consisted of peripheral blood, taken on day 0 of AZD1222 vaccination. The receptors stem from an adult in good health. CDR3s include the opening cysteine and the closing phenylalanine or tryptophan. D genes are given only for firm matches. Rows may omit the clone size; those that give it use once, few, many or a size class.

>TRBV6-5|TRBD1|-|14|TRBJ1-1
CATKGGTENTEAFF
TGTGCCACCAAAGGGGGGACAGAAAACACTGAAGCTTTCTTT
>TRBV6-5|-|once|15|TRBJ1-1
CASSYQWGAGTEAFF
TGTGCCAGCAGTTACCAGTGGGGGGCGGGCACTGAAGCTTTCTTT
>TRBV7-2|-|-|14|TRBJ2-7
CASRAGGDPYEQYF
TGTGCCAGCAGGGCAGGCGGGGACCCTTACGAGCAGTACTTC
>TRBV5-4|-|few|15|TRBJ2-7
CASSFQDSSSYEQYF
TGTGCCAGCAGCTTTCAGGACTCGAGCTCCTACGAGCAGTACTTC
>TRBV6-6|TRBD1|-|14|TRBJ1-5
CASSPRTGGQPQHF
TGTGCCAGCAGTCCGAGGACAGGGGGACAGCCCCAGCATTTT
>TRBV24-1|TRBD1|-|16|TRBJ1-5
CATGGRGGSWNQPQHF
TGTGCCACCGGGGGCAGGGGGGGGAGTTGGAATCAGCCCCAGCATTTT
>TRBV5-5|-|-|15|TRBJ2-5
CASSSPSGGQETQYF
TGTGCCAGCAGCTCACCGTCGGGCGGCCAAGAGACCCAGTACTTC
>TRBV4-1|-|-|15|TRBJ2-7
CASSLEGVSSYEQYF
TGCGCCAGCAGCCTTGAGGGGGTTTCAAGCTACGAGCAGTACTTC
>TRBV18|-|-|16|TRBJ2-3
CASSPVGFSSTDTQYF
TGTGCCAGCTCACCCGTCGGATTTTCTAGCACAGATACGCAGTATTTT
>TRBV6-2/TRBV6-3|-|once|13|TRBJ2-1
CASSWDRYNEQFF
TGTGCCAGCAGTTGGGACCGCTACAATGAGCAGTTCTTC
>TRBV7-2|-|few|13|TRBJ1-5
CASTIQSNQPQHF
TGTGCCAGCACCATACAGAGCAATCAGCCCCAGCATTTT
>TRBV5-5|-|-|16|TRBJ2-2
CASSFGPLMNTGELFF
TGTGCCAGCAGCTTTGGGCCGTTGATGAACACCGGGGAGCTGTTTTTT
>TRBV19|TRBD1|-|15|TRBJ1-4
CASSLRQGFGEKLFF
TGTGCCAGTAGTCTCAGACAGGGATTCGGAGAAAAACTGTTTTTT
>TRBV18|-|-|13|TRBJ1-4
CASSRSTNEKLFF
TGTGCCAGCTCACGCTCAACTAATGAAAAACTGTTTTTT
>TRBV18|-|-|23|TRBJ1-4
CASSPNRIRGGTGLNTTNEKLFF
TGTGCCAGCTCACCGAATCGGATCCGCGGGGGCACTGGATTAAACACAACTAATGAAAAACTGTTTTTT